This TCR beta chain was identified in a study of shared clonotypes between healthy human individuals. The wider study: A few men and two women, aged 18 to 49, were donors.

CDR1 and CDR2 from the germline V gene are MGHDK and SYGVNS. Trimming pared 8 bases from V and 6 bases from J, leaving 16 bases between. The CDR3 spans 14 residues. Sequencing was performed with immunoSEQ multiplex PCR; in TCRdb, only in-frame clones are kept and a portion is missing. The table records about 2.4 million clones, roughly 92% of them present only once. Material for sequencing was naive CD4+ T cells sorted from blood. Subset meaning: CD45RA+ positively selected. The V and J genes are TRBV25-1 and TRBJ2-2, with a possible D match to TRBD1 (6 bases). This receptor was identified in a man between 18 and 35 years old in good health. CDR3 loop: CASANTRGPGELFF. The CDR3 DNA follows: TGTGCCAGCGCGAACACCAGGGGACCCGGGGAGCTGTTTTTT.